This TCR beta chain was identified in a study of T cell changes during pregnancy in multiple sclerosis. The repertoire was sequenced with immunoSEQ multiplex PCR; TCRdb's copy has only in-frame clones and lacks some. The table has about 67,000 clones, around 92% seen once. This receptor was obtained from a female donor in good health, enrolled as a control in a pregnancy study. The sequenced sample was peripheral blood, obtained in the second trimester of pregnancy.

CDR3 in amino acids: CASSPRVQGLNTEAFF. CDR3 bases: TGTGCCAGCTCACCAAGGGTCCAGGGACTTAACACTGAAGCTTTCTTT. The V and J genes are TRBV18 and TRBJ1-1; D possibly corresponds to TRBD1 (5 bases). Germline V gene lookup returns CDR1 KGHSH and CDR2 LQKENI. This CDR3 is 16 amino acids long. V shed 2 bases and J shed 2 bases, with 15 bases lying between them.